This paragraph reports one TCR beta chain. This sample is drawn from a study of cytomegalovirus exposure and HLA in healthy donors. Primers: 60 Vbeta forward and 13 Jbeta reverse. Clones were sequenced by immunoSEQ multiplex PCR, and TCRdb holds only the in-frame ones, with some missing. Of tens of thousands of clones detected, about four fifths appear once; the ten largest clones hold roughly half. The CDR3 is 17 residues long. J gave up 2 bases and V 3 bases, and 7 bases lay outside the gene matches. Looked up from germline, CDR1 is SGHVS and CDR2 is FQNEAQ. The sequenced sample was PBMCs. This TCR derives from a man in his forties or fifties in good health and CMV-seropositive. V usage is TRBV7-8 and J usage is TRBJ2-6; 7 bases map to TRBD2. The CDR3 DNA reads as TGTGCCAGCAGCTTTGTAGGGAGGGCCGCTGGGGCCAACGTCCTGACTTTC. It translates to CASSFVGRAAGANVLTF.